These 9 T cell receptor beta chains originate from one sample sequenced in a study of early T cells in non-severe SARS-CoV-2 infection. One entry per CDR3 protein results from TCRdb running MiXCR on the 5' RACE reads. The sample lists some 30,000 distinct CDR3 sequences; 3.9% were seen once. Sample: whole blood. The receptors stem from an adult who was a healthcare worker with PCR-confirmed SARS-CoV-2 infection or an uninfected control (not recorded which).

This CDR3 is CASSFDRDNEQFF. The CDR3 DNA follows: TGTGCCAGCAGCTTTGACAGGGACAATGAGCAGTTCTTC. J is TRBJ2-1 and V is TRBV7-2, with TRBD1 matching 7 bases. With V trimmed by 3 bases and J by 5 bases, 1 base remained unmatched. The germline V gene encodes CDR1 SGHTA and CDR2 FQGNSA. The CDR3 is made up of 13 amino acids.

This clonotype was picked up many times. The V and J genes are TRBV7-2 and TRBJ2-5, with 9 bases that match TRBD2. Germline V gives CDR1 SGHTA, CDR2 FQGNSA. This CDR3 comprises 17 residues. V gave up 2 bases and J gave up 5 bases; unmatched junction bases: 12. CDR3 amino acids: CASSLQRGSGSLETQYF. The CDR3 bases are TGTGCCAGCAGCTTACAGCGGGGTAGCGGGAGTCTGGAGACCCAGTACTTC.

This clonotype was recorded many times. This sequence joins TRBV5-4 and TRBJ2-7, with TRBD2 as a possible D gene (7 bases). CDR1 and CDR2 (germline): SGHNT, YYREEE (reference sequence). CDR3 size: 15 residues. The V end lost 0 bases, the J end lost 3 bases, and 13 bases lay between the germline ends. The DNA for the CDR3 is TGTGCCAGCAGCTTGGTACGGGGGGCTAACTACGAGCAGTACTTC. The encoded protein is CASSLVRGANYEQYF.

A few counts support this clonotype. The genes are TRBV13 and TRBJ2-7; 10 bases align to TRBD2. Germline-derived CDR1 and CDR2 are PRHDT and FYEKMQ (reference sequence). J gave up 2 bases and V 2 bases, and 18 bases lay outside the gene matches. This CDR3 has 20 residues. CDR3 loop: CASSLTTGSGTSVQTYEQYF. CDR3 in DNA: TGTGCCAGCAGCTTAACGACGGGCTCCGGGACTAGCGTACAGACCTACGAGCAGTACTTC.

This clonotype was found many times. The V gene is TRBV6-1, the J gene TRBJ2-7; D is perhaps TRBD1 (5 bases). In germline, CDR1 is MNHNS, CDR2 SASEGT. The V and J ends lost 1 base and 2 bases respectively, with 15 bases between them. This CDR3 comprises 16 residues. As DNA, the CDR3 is TGTGCCAGCAGTGAAGGAGTCCAGGGCCCTACCTACGAGCAGTACTTC. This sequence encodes CASSEGVQGPTYEQYF.

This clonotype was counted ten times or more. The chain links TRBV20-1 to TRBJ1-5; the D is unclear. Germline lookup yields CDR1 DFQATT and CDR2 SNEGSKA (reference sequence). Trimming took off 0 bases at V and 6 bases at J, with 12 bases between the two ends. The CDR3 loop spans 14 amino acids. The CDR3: CSARETNGPQPQHF. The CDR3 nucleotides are TGCAGTGCTAGAGAAACCAACGGTCCTCAGCCCCAGCATTTT.

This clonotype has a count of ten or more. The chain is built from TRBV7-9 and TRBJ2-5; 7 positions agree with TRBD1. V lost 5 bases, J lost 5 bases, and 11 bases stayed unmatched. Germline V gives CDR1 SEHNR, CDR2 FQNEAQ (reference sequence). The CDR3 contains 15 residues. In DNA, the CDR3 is TGTGCCAGCAGCCGCGACAGGGCCCTCACCGAGACCCAGTACTTC. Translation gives CASSRDRALTETQYF. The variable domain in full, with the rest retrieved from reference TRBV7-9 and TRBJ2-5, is DTGVSQNPRHKITKRGQNVTFRCDPISEHNRLYWYRQTLGQGPEFLTYFQNEAQLEKSRLLSDRFSAERPKGSFSTLEIQRTEQGDSAMYLCASSRDRALTETQYFGPGTRLLVL.

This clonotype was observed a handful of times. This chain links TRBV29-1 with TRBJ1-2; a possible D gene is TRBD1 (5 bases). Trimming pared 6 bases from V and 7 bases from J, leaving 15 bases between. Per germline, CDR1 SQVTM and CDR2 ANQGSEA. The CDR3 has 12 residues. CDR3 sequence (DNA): TGCAGCGTCGCCGGGGGATCTCTTGGCTACACCTTC. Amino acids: CSVAGGSLGYTF.

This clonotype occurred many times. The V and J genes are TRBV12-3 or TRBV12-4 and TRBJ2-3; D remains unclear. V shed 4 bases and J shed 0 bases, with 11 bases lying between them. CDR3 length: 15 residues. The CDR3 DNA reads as TGTGCCAGCAGTTCTGCCCGACACAGCACAGATACGCAGTATTTT. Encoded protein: CASSSARHSTDTQYF.